These 28 T cell receptor beta chains share one sample of origin, sequenced in a study of T cells in Graves' hyperthyroidism and ophthalmopathy. RNA transcripts were the template for amplifying TCR beta CDR3 regions. TCR CDR3 underwent first-round RT-PCR with the HTBI primer set. TCRdb analysed the multiplex PCR reads with MiXCR anew, one entry per CDR3 protein. The repertoire holds under 350,000 distinct CDR3 sequences, with 25% to 30% as singletons. Sequenced sample: blood. The receptors come from a middle-aged man with Graves' hyperthyroidism that later progressed to Graves' ophthalmopathy.

This clonotype was recorded many times. The chain joins TRBV9 to TRBJ1-3; D remains ambiguous. Germline V lookup: CDR1 SGDLS, CDR2 YYNGEE. V dropped 3 bases and J dropped 0 bases, with 13 bases sitting between them. This CDR3 contains 16 residues. Here the CDR3 reads CASSGLQQFSGNTIYF. The CDR3 DNA reads TGTGCCAGCAGCGGTCTACAACAATTCTCTGGAAACACCATATATTTT. Combining the CDR3 with reference TRBV9 and TRBJ1-3 gives the whole variable domain DSGVTQTPKHLITATGQRVTLRCSPRSGDLSVYWYQQSLDQGLQFLIQYYNGEERAKGNILERFSAQQFPDLHSELNLSSLELGDSALYFCASSGLQQFSGNTIYFGEGSWLTVV.

This clonotype was observed at least ten times. The chain is built from TRBV10-3 and TRBJ2-7; possibly TRBD2 for D (5 bases). The V gene's germline CDR1 is ENHRY and CDR2 SYGVKD. This CDR3 comprises 15 residues. Trimming removed 4 bases at V and 0 bases at J, with 13 bases between. CDR3 residues: CAISVGGPHSYEQYF. CDR3 coding DNA: TGTGCCATCAGTGTTGGAGGTCCGCACTCCTACGAGCAGTACTTC.

This clonotype was recorded many times. The chain recombines TRBV24-1 with TRBJ1-5, with D maybe TRBD1 (5 bases). The CDR3 has 14 residues. Germline-derived CDR1 and CDR2 are KGHDR and SFDVKD. The ends were cut back, 4 bases at V and 6 bases at J, with 12 bases in the middle. CDR3 sequence (DNA): TGTGCCACCAGTGAGGGACGTCGGGGTCAGCCCCAGCATTTT. This sequence encodes CATSEGRRGQPQHF.

This clonotype was detected many times. The rearrangement uses TRBV27 and TRBJ2-6, with D unresolved. V was pared by 1 base and J by 2 bases, with 6 bases between. The length of the CDR3 is 15 residues. Looked up from germline, CDR1 is MNHEY and CDR2 is SMNVEV (reference sequence). In DNA form, the CDR3 reads TGTGCCAGCAGTTTATATGGGACTGGGGCCAACGTCCTGACTTTC. Residues: CASSLYGTGANVLTF. The variable domain in full, completed from reference TRBV27 and TRBJ2-6, reads EAQVTQNPRYLITVTGKKLTVTCSQNMNHEYMSWYRQDPGLGLRQIYYSMNVEVTDKGDVPEGYKVSRKEKRNFPLILESPSPNQTSLYFCASSLYGTGANVLTFGAGSRLTVL.

This clonotype came up many times. Possible read error: a much larger clone is one base away. Given the absence of the conserved phenylalanine or tryptophan at the CDR3 end, a read error is likely. The chain recombines TRBV19 with TRBJ2-5; D is ambiguous. V lost 0 bases and J 5 bases, leaving 4 bases between the germline ends. The CDR3 runs to 12 residues. Germline CDR1 is LNHDA and CDR2 is SQIVND (reference sequence). In nucleotides, the CDR3 is TGTGCCAGTAGTATAGATCGGGAGACCCAGTACCTC. Translating it yields CASSIDRETQYL.

This clonotype has a count of ten or more. The chain couples TRBV20-1 to TRBJ2-5; 13 nucleotides match TRBD2. Germline V gene data show CDR1 as DFQATT and CDR2 as SNEGSKA (reference sequence). The J segment lost 4 bases and the V segment lost 5 bases, leaving 7 bases of the junction unmatched. This CDR3 has 15 amino acids. CDR3 nucleotides: TGCAGTGCTTCTCGGACTAGCGGGAGTCGAGAGACCCAGTACTTC. Translating it yields CSASRTSGSRETQYF.

This clonotype was detected a few times. This rearrangement joins TRBV6-5 to TRBJ1-1; no clear D gene. The V end was cut by 3 bases, the J end by 1 base, with 9 bases between. CDR1 and CDR2 (germline): MNHEY, SVGAGI. The CDR3 consists of 14 residues. Here the CDR3 reads CASSYNAPNTEAFF. CDR3 DNA sequence: TGTGCCAGCAGTTATAACGCCCCGAACACTGAAGCTTTCTTT.

This clonotype came up many times. The CDR3 nucleotides read TGTGCCACCAGCAGAGTTCGAGATAAATACTCCTACGAGCAGTACTTC. Encoded protein: CATSRVRDKYSYEQYF. The rearrangement uses TRBV15 and TRBJ2-7; D remains unclear. The CDR3 length is 16 residues. The germline CDR1 and CDR2 sequences are LNHNV and YYDKDF (reference sequence). V shed 1 base and J shed 0 bases, with 13 bases lying between them.

In its sample, this clonotype was seen many times. The chain has TRBV20-1 and TRBJ2-7, with a possible D match to TRBD2 (6 bases). The CDR3 is 14 amino acids. V was clipped by 3 bases and J by 6 bases, with 18 bases between them. Germline V lookup: CDR1 DFQATT, CDR2 SNEGSKA (reference sequence). CDR3 protein: CSARNPGVRGEQYF. In DNA, the CDR3 is TGCAGTGCTAGGAACCCGGGAGTAAGGGGCGAGCAGTACTTC.

This clonotype was picked up many times. This chain connects TRBV20-1 to TRBJ1-5; D is unresolved. CDR3 size: 13 residues. Germline CDR1 DFQATT, CDR2 SNEGSKA (reference sequence). V dropped 0 bases and J dropped 6 bases, with 9 bases sitting between them. The CDR3 region is CSAREPLGQPQHF. The CDR3 DNA reads as TGCAGTGCTAGAGAGCCTTTGGGTCAGCCCCAGCATTTT.

This clonotype was counted many times. The CDR3 region is CAISSLYPGTGVSQTGGELFF. The CDR3 DNA reads TGTGCCATCAGTAGCTTATATCCCGGGACAGGTGTTAGCCAGACCGGCGGGGAGCTGTTTTTT. The chain joins TRBV10-3 to TRBJ2-2; TRBD1 matches at 8 bases. The CDR3 is 21 residues long. Trimming took 5 bases from V and 7 from J; bases not matched to a gene: 27. The germline CDR1 and CDR2 sequences are ENHRY and SYGVKD.

Ten or more counts support this clonotype. The CDR3 nucleotides read TGTGCCAGCTCAGGGAACTTGAACACTGAAGCTTTCTTT. Its protein is CASSGNLNTEAFF. The rearrangement links TRBV2 to TRBJ1-1; tentatively, D is TRBD1 (5 bases). Germline CDR1 reads SNHLY; CDR2 reads FYNNEI. The CDR3 is made up of 13 amino acids. Trimming removed 8 bases from V and 0 bases from J, with 10 bases in between.

The gene calls are TRBV20-1 and TRBJ1-1; TRBD1 agrees at 7 bases. The V segment lost 8 bases and the J segment 0 bases; nucleotides outside the gene matches: 12. The CDR3 is 15 residues long. Looked up from germline, CDR1 is DFQATT and CDR2 is SNEGSKA (reference sequence). CDR3 region: CSPGGTDSVNTEAFF. CDR3 nucleotides: TGCAGTCCGGGAGGGACAGACTCTGTGAACACTGAAGCTTTCTTT.

This clonotype was counted ten times or more. This sequence joins TRBV5-1 and TRBJ2-5; D could derive from TRBD1 or TRBD2 (7 bases each). Trimming removed 3 bases from V and 2 bases from J, with 11 bases in between. The CDR3 consists of 14 residues. Per germline, CDR1 SGHRS and CDR2 YFSETQ. CDR3 nucleotides: TGCGCCAGCAGCTGGGAGGGACAGCAAGAGACCCAGTACTTC. The encoded protein is CASSWEGQQETQYF.

This clonotype was counted a single time. This sequence joins TRBV19 and TRBJ1-1; D is ambiguous. The CDR3 runs 13 residues. The V gene's germline CDR1 is LNHDA and CDR2 SQIVND (reference sequence). The germline V and J ends were trimmed by 7 bases and 5 bases, with 14 bases remaining between them. CDR3 sequence (DNA): TGTGCCAGTACCTTCGGTCTCCGGACTGAAGCTTTCTTT. Encoded protein: CASTFGLRTEAFF. Based on the CDR3 plus reference TRBV19 and TRBJ1-1, the full variable domain is DGGITQSPKYLFRKEGQNVTLSCEQNLNHDAMYWYRQDPGQGLRLIYYSQIVNDFQKGDIAEGYSVSREKKESFPLTVTSAQKNPTAFYLCASTFGLRTEAFFGQGTRLTVV.

The gene calls are TRBV12-3 or TRBV12-4 and TRBJ1-1; 7 nucleotides match TRBD1. This CDR3 has 13 residues. Unmatched junction bases numbered 11, after V lost 6 bases and J lost 10 bases. The CDR3 spells CASSLGQIEGAFF. As DNA, the CDR3 is TGTGCCAGCAGCCTGGGACAGATAGAAGGAGCTTTCTTT.

This clonotype was counted at least ten times. This rearrangement joins TRBV12-3 or TRBV12-4 to TRBJ2-7, with 12 bases lining up with TRBD2. V was clipped by 5 bases and J by 0 bases; unmatched bases: 2. The CDR3 spans 15 residues. The CDR3 DNA reads TGTGCCAGCAGTGCGACTAGCGGGAGCTCCTACGAGCAGTACTTC. Its protein is CASSATSGSSYEQYF.

The chain joins TRBV20-1 to TRBJ2-5; 8 bases map to TRBD1. Germline assignment: CDR1 DFQATT and CDR2 SNEGSKA (reference sequence). This CDR3 contains 14 residues. Unmatched junction bases numbered 8, after V lost 0 bases and J lost 8 bases. DNA of the CDR3: TGCAGTGCTAGAGATCTTGGGACAGGTAGTACCCAGTACTTC. This gives the protein CSARDLGTGSTQYF.

In its sample, this clonotype was seen many times. The V and J genes are TRBV24-1 and TRBJ2-5; 9 positions agree with TRBD1. Germline V gene data show CDR1 as KGHDR and CDR2 as SFDVKD. This CDR3 is built from 14 residues. The trim removed 9 bases at V and 5 bases at J, leaving 9 bases unmatched. CDR3 in amino acids: CATGDRDASETQYF. For the CDR3, the DNA is TGTGCCACCGGGGACAGGGATGCGTCCGAGACCCAGTACTTC.

The chain couples TRBV6-2 or TRBV6-3 to TRBJ1-1; D not resolved. V lost 3 bases and J lost 8, with 7 bases in between. The germline V gene encodes CDR1 MNHEY and CDR2 SVGEGT. The CDR3 is made up of 11 amino acids. CDR3 DNA: TGTGCCAGCAGTTATGGTATCGAAGCTTTCTTT. Amino acid sequence: CASSYGIEAFF.

The rearrangement links TRBV24-1 to TRBJ2-5, with a weak D call TRBD2 (5 bases). V gave up 0 bases and J gave up 2 bases, with 12 bases separating them. The CDR3 loop spans 16 amino acids. Looked up from germline, CDR1 is KGHDR and CDR2 is SFDVKD. The CDR3 protein is CATSDLDSGVQETQYF. The CDR3 nucleotides are TGTGCCACCAGTGATTTGGATTCCGGGGTACAAGAGACCCAGTACTTC.

This clonotype was counted many times. The chain couples TRBV5-1 to TRBJ1-1, with a weak D call TRBD1 (5 bases). CDR3 length equals 14 residues. The germline V gene has CDR1 SGHRS and CDR2 YFSETQ. V gave up 0 bases and J gave up 1 base, with 7 bases separating them. The CDR3 reads CASSLDRRNTEAFF. The DNA of the CDR3 is TGCGCCAGCAGCTTGGACAGGAGGAACACTGAAGCTTTCTTT.

This clonotype was seen at least ten times. The chain carries TRBV27 and TRBJ2-5, with 7 nucleotides matching TRBD2. From germline, CDR1 is MNHEY and CDR2 SMNVEV (reference sequence). The CDR3 sequence is 14 residues long. With 4 bases clipped from V and 4 bases from J, the junction kept 6 bases outside the gene matches. For the CDR3, the DNA is TGTGCCAGCAGTTCCGGTGGGGGGGGAGAGACCCAGTACTTC. It encodes CASSSGGGGETQYF.

This clonotype has a count of ten or more. The genes are TRBV11-1 and TRBJ1-2, with a weak D call TRBD1 (5 bases). CDR1 is SGHAT and CDR2 is FQDESV in the germline V gene (reference sequence). V gave up 5 bases and J gave up 4 bases, with 20 bases separating them. There are 16 residues in the CDR3. CDR3 loop: CASSARGLKKGYGYTF. The DNA for the CDR3 is TGTGCCAGCAGCGCACGGGGACTGAAGAAGGGCTATGGCTACACCTTC.

This clonotype was observed many times. This chain uses TRBV7-8 with TRBJ2-5; maybe TRBD2 (5 bases). V lost 5 bases and J lost 4, with 26 bases in between. This CDR3 has 18 residues. Per germline, CDR1 SGHVS and CDR2 FQNEAQ. The CDR3 DNA is TGTGCCAGCAGCCACAACATGGGCTTCTTAGTCGCGGGAGAGACCCAGTACTTC. Its translation is CASSHNMGFLVAGETQYF.

This clonotype was seen repeatedly, ten times or more. V is TRBV5-1 and J is TRBJ2-7, with TRBD1 matching 8 bases. The junction had 9 bases not matched to a gene; V was cut back by 2 bases and J by 5 bases. From germline, CDR1 is SGHRS and CDR2 YFSETQ. CDR3 length equals 15 residues. The CDR3 sequence is CASSFQGARGNEQYF. The DNA of the CDR3 is TGCGCCAGCAGCTTCCAGGGGGCGCGCGGGAACGAGCAGTACTTC.

This clonotype was recorded at least ten times. This sequence joins TRBV20-1 and TRBJ2-7; TRBD2 agrees at 15 bases. The CDR3 spans 19 residues. The junction had 12 bases not matched to a gene; V was cut back by 3 bases and J by 0 bases. Germline CDR1 and CDR2: DFQATT and SNEGSKA (reference sequence). In DNA form, the CDR3 reads TGCAGTGCTAGGAGCTCGGGGACTAGCGGGAGGTGGAGCTCCTACGAGCAGTACTTC. Translating it yields CSARSSGTSGRWSSYEQYF.

The CDR3 loop is CASSYKQSHYGYTF. The DNA for the CDR3 is TGTGCCAGCAGTTACAAGCAGTCCCACTATGGCTACACCTTC. V and J are TRBV6-2 or TRBV6-3 and TRBJ1-2; no clear D. Trimming took off 2 bases at V and 3 bases at J, with 10 bases between the two ends. This CDR3 contains 14 residues. CDR1 is MNHEY, CDR2 SVGEGT, per germline.